A selection of T cell receptor beta chains follows, all from one sample in a study of blood T cell repertoires in COVID-19. TCRdb keeps only in-frame clones here, not all; method: immunoSEQ multiplex PCR. Here the sample spans about 180,000 clones, more than 75% being singletons. The material sequenced was PBMCs or T cells enriched from blood (not recorded which). Receptors were obtained from a woman aged 30 to 39 who had recovered from COVID-19. Each CDR3 is given with its conserved first and last residue. D genes are given only for firm matches. Size is omitted from some rows. Given values are once, few, many or a class for expanded clones.

d_call: NA
clone_size: once
cdr3_length: 14
v_call: TRBV6-5
j_call: TRBJ1-5
cdr3_nt: TGTGCCAGCAGCATACAGGGTAGGGGTCAGCCCCAGCATTTT
cdr3_aa: CASSIQGRGQPQHF

d_call: NA
clone_size: few
cdr3_length: 15
v_call: TRBV28
j_call: TRBJ1-5
cdr3_nt: TGTGCCAGCAGTGCCAGGGGCGCCGTGGGTCAGCCCCAGCATTTT
cdr3_aa: CASSARGAVGQPQHF

d_call: TRBD1
clone_size: NA
cdr3_length: 16
v_call: TRBV5-1
j_call: TRBJ1-6
cdr3_nt: TGCGCCAGCAGCGGACAGGGGGCGAGTGGAGGTTCACCCCTCCACTTT
cdr3_aa: CASSGQGASGGSPLHF

d_call: TRBD2
clone_size: once
cdr3_length: 15
v_call: TRBV3-1/TRBV3-2
j_call: TRBJ2-7
cdr3_nt: TGTGCCAGCAGCCAAGCCCCTAGCGGGTACTACGAGCAGTACTTC
cdr3_aa: CASSQAPSGYYEQYF

d_call: TRBD1
clone_size: once
cdr3_length: 15
v_call: TRBV7-2
j_call: TRBJ2-7
cdr3_nt: TGTGCCAGCAGTCTCCGGGACAGCGGATCCTACGAGCAGTACTTC
cdr3_aa: CASSLRDSGSYEQYF

d_call: NA
clone_size: NA
cdr3_length: 14
v_call: TRBV19
j_call: TRBJ2-7
cdr3_nt: TGTGCCAGTAGTATAGCCGCGACAGCCCTCGAGCAGTACTTC
cdr3_aa: CASSIAATALEQYF

d_call: TRBD2
clone_size: NA
cdr3_length: 18
v_call: TRBV4-1
j_call: TRBJ2-7
cdr3_nt: TGCGCCAGCAGCCAAGATCCCCGACTAGCGGGAGTTGTCTACGAGCAGTACTTC
cdr3_aa: CASSQDPRLAGVVYEQYF

d_call: NA
clone_size: NA
cdr3_length: 15
v_call: TRBV5-1
j_call: TRBJ2-7
cdr3_nt: TGCGCCAGCAGCTCCTCCTTTGGGAGGTCCTACGAGCAGTACTTC
cdr3_aa: CASSSSFGRSYEQYF

d_call: NA
clone_size: NA
cdr3_length: 14
v_call: TRBV27
j_call: TRBJ2-1
cdr3_nt: TGTGCCAGCGTGGACTATTGGAGGACATGGGAGCAGTTCTTC
cdr3_aa: CASVDYWRTWEQFF

d_call: NA
clone_size: NA
cdr3_length: 12
v_call: TRBV5-4
j_call: TRBJ1-2
cdr3_nt: TGTGCCAGCAGCCCAGTGGGGGGAGGCTACACCTTC
cdr3_aa: CASSPVGGGYTF